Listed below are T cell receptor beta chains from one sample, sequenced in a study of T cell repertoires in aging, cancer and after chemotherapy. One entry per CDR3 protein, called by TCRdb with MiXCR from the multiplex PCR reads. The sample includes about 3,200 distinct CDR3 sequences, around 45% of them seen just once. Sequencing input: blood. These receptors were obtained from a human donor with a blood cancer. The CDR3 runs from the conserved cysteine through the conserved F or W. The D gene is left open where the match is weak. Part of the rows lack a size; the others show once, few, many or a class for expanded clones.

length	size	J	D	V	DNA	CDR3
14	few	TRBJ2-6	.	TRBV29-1	TGCAGCGCCTTTCCGGGAGAAGGGGCCAACGTCCTGACTTTC	CSAFPGEGANVLTF
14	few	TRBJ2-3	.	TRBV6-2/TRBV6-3	TGTGCCAGCAGTTACGGGTCGGATACAGATACGCAGTATTTT	CASSYGSDTDTQYF
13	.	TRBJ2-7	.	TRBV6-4	TGTGCCAGCAGCCTCGGGCCCTCCTACGAGCAGTACTTC	CASSLGPSYEQYF
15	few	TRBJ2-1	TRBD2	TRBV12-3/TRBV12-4	TGTGCCAGCACACGTAGCGGGGGTCCCTACAATGAGCAGTTCTTC	CASTRSGGPYNEQFF
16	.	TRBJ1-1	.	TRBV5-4	TGTGCCAGCAGCTTGGGTTCGCGGATCATGAACACTGAAGCTTTCTTT	CASSLGSRIMNTEAFF
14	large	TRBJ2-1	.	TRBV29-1	TGCAGCGTTGCCCCGACTGTATCCTACAATGAGCAGTTCTTC	CSVAPTVSYNEQFF
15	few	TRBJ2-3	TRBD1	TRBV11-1	TGTGCCAGCAGCTTGACAGGGGGTTATGTAGATACGCAGTATTTT	CASSLTGGYVDTQYF
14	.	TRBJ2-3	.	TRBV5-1	TGCGCCAGCAGCTTGGTGGTGACGCCCCATACGCAGTATTTT	CASSLVVTPHTQYF
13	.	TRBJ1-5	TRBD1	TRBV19	TGTGCCAGTAAGGACAGGGACAATCAGCCCCAGCATTTT	CASKDRDNQPQHF
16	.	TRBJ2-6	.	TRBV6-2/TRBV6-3	TGTGCCAGCAGTTACTCGCCAGGGGCCGGGGCCAACGTCCTGACTTTC	CASSYSPGAGANVLTF
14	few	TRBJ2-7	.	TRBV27	TGTGCCAGCAGTTTCTCTCGGCTAACTTACGAGCAGTACTTC	CASSFSRLTYEQYF
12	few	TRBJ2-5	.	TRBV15	TGTGCCACCAGCAGGCAGAAAGAGACCCAGTACTTC	CATSRQKETQYF
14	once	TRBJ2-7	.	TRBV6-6	TGTGCCAGCAGTTCCGCCTTGGGGGACAACGAGCAGTACTTC	CASSSALGDNEQYF
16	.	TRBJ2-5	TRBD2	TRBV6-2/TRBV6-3	TGTGCCAGCAGACGTACAGGCGGGGGGGCCGGGGAGACCCAGTACTTC	CASRRTGGGAGETQYF
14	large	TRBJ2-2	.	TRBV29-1	TGCAGCGTTGCCCGCAGGACGAACACCGGGGAGCTGTTTTTT	CSVARRTNTGELFF
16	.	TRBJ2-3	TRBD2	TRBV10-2	TGCGCCAGCAGAGCTGGGACTAGCGGGAGCACAGATACGCAGTATTTT	CASRAGTSGSTDTQYF
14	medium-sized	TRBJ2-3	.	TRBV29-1	TGCAGCGTCATTAGCGGCCTAAACACAGATACGCAGTATTTT	CSVISGLNTDTQYF
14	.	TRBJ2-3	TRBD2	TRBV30	TGTGCCTGGAGCATGGCGGGGGATACAGATACGCAGTATTTT	CAWSMAGDTDTQYF
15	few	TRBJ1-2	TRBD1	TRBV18	TGTGCCAGCTCACTTTCCGGACAGGGAGATAGTGGCTACACCTTC	CASSLSGQGDSGYTF
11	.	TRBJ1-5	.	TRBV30	TGTGCCTGGAGTAAGGGCCAGCCCCAGCATTTT	CAWSKGQPQHF
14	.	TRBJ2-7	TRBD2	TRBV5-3	TGTGCCAGAAACCGACTAGCGTACGCCTACGAGCAGTACTTC	CARNRLAYAYEQYF
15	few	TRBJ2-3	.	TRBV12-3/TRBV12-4	TGTGCCAGCAGTTTGAGGGGGGGGGCCGTAGATACGCAGTATTTT	CASSLRGGAVDTQYF
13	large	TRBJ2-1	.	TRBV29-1	TGCAGCGTTGAAGCTCCCGATTCGGAGGGGCAGTTCTTC	CSVEAPDSEGQFF
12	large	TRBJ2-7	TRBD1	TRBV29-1	TGCAGCGTTGGGACAGGAACCTACGAGCAGTACTTC	CSVGTGTYEQYF
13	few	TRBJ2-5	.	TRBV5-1	TGCGCCAGCCACCTGGCAGTCCAAGAGACCCAGTACTTC	CASHLAVQETQYF
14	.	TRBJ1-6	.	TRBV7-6	TGTGCCAGCAGCCCCGAGTCCACGTATTCACCCCTCCACTTT	CASSPESTYSPLHF
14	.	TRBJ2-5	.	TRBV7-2	TGTGCCAGCAGCTTAGGGGGGGCCCAAGAGACCCAGTACTTC	CASSLGGAQETQYF
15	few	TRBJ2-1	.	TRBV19	TGTGCCAGTAGTAATCAAGCGGTGGCGTGGAATGAGCAGTTCTTC	CASSNQAVAWNEQFF
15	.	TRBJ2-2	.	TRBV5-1	TGCGCCAGCAGCTTGGGAGACAGAAACACCGGGGAGCTGTTTTTT	CASSLGDRNTGELFF
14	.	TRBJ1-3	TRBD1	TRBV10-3	TGTGCCATCAGTGTCAGGGGGTCCTCGGACACCATATATTTT	CAISVRGSSDTIYF
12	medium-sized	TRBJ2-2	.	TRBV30	TGTGCCTGGAGTCAAGGAACCGGGGAGCTGTTTTTT	CAWSQGTGELFF
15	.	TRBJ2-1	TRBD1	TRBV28	TGTGCCAGCAGTAATACGGGACAGGGCAACAATGAGCAGTTCTTC	CASSNTGQGNNEQFF
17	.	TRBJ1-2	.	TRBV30	TGTGCCTGGAGTGTAGATCGGGGTTCGGGGGTAAGCTATGGCTACACCTTC	CAWSVDRGSGVSYGYTF
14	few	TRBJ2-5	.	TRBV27	TGTGCCAGCAGTTTTCTCGGGAGCAAAGAGACCCAGTACTTC	CASSFLGSKETQYF
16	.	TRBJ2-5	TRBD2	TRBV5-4	TGTGCCAGCAGCCCTCCCCGGCTAGCGGCCCAAGAGACCCAGTACTTC	CASSPPRLAAQETQYF
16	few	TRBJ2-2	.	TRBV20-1	TGCAGTGCTAGAGTATCGGACAGACCGAACACCGGGGAGCTGTTTTTT	CSARVSDRPNTGELFF
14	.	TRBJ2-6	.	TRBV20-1	TGCAGTGCTAGAAGGGGCTCTGGGGCCAACGTCCTGACTTTC	CSARRGSGANVLTF
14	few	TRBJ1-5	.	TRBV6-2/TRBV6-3	TGTGCCAGCAGTCCTACGGGGGGCAATCAGCCCCAGCATTTT	CASSPTGGNQPQHF
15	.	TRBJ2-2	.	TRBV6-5	TGTGCCAGCAGTTACCTAAATCCCGACACCGGGGAGCTGTTTTTT	CASSYLNPDTGELFF
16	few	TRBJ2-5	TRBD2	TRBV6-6	TGTGCCAGCAGTTCGGGACTAGCGGGGTTAAAAGAGACCCAGTACTTC	CASSSGLAGLKETQYF
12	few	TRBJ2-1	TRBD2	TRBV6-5	TGTGCCAGCACCGATCCAGCGGGAGAGCGGTTCTTC	CASTDPAGERFF
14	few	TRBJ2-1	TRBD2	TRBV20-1	TGCAGTGCTAGTGGTCGGGAGGGGTACAATGAGCAGTTCTTC	CSASGREGYNEQFF
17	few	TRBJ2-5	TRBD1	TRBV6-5	TGTGCCAGCAGTTACTCGGGACCGGGACAGGGTAAAGAGACCCAGTACTTC	CASSYSGPGQGKETQYF
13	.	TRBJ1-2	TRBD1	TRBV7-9	TGTGCCAGCAGCCCCAGCGCAGGGGGCGGCTACACCTTC	CASSPSAGGGYTF
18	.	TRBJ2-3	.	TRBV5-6	TGTGCCAGCAGCTTGGTAACTGTTTATCCTATTAGCACAGATACGCAGTATTTT	CASSLVTVYPISTDTQYF